These T cell receptor beta chains were read from a single sample in a study of metastatic and nonmetastatic thyroid tumors. TCRdb called clones again from the PCR reads with MiXCR. The sample has over 15,000 clones; 34% are singletons. The sample comprised tumor tissue. The receptors were gathered from a female donor with papillary thyroid cancer or a benign thyroid nodule (not recorded which). Some clones in this sample may be carry-over from other donors' samples. Each CDR3 is given with its conserved first and last residue. The D gene is left open where the match is weak.

D gene: NA; J gene: TRBJ1-1; V gene: TRBV27; CDR3 protein: CASISAANTEAFF
D gene: NA; J gene: TRBJ2-3; V gene: TRBV12-5; CDR3 protein: CASARTPTTDTQYF
D gene: TRBD1; J gene: TRBJ2-7; V gene: TRBV29-1; CDR3 protein: CSVEAEQGAYEQYF
D gene: TRBD2; J gene: TRBJ2-3; V gene: TRBV19; CDR3 protein: CASSIPRLADTQYF
D gene: NA; J gene: TRBJ1-2; V gene: TRBV5-1; CDR3 protein: CASSLGDLEGYGYTF
D gene: NA; J gene: TRBJ1-2; V gene: TRBV28; CDR3 protein: CASSYGQQNYGYTF
D gene: NA; J gene: TRBJ1-5; V gene: TRBV7-2; CDR3 protein: CASSLVAGLGNQPQHF
D gene: TRBD2; J gene: TRBJ2-5; V gene: TRBV2; CDR3 protein: CASSPLAGGETQYF
D gene: NA; J gene: TRBJ1-2; V gene: TRBV19; CDR3 protein: CATSPLGGTNGYTF
D gene: NA; J gene: TRBJ2-7; V gene: TRBV12-3/TRBV12-4; CDR3 protein: CASSLRPDLYEQYF
D gene: NA; J gene: TRBJ2-1; V gene: TRBV2; CDR3 protein: CASRLLDNEQFF
D gene: TRBD1; J gene: TRBJ1-3; V gene: TRBV18; CDR3 protein: CASSPYRGSGNTIYF
D gene: NA; J gene: TRBJ1-3; V gene: TRBV19; CDR3 protein: CASSIAGSSGNTIYF
D gene: NA; J gene: TRBJ1-2; V gene: TRBV27; CDR3 protein: CASSLGGGHYGYTF
D gene: TRBD1; J gene: TRBJ2-7; V gene: TRBV5-1; CDR3 protein: CASSYSQTGGEQYF
D gene: NA; J gene: TRBJ2-1; V gene: TRBV12-5; CDR3 protein: CASGLTGSNEQFF
D gene: NA; J gene: TRBJ2-5; V gene: TRBV12-3/TRBV12-4; CDR3 protein: CASSLRSTEAGTQYF
D gene: NA; J gene: TRBJ2-1; V gene: TRBV27; CDR3 protein: CASLSRGNEQFF
D gene: NA; J gene: TRBJ1-3; V gene: TRBV6-5; CDR3 protein: CASSYSKGGNTIYF
D gene: NA; J gene: TRBJ1-1; V gene: TRBV7-2; CDR3 protein: CASSLFHSNTEAFF
D gene: NA; J gene: TRBJ2-2; V gene: TRBV10-3; CDR3 protein: CAISDVDENTGELFF
D gene: NA; J gene: TRBJ2-6; V gene: TRBV7-3; CDR3 protein: CASSSRQGANVLTF
D gene: NA; J gene: TRBJ2-7; V gene: TRBV29-1; CDR3 protein: CSVLLETYEQYF
D gene: NA; J gene: TRBJ1-2; V gene: TRBV7-2; CDR3 protein: CASSYKAKQENGYTF
D gene: TRBD1; J gene: TRBJ1-5; V gene: TRBV19; CDR3 protein: CASSTLTGNNQPQHF
D gene: NA; J gene: TRBJ1-3; V gene: TRBV30; CDR3 protein: CAWSVGWSGNTIYF
D gene: TRBD2; J gene: TRBJ2-7; V gene: TRBV4-1; CDR3 protein: CASSQVARGTSGRGEQYF
D gene: NA; J gene: TRBJ1-2; V gene: TRBV19; CDR3 protein: CASSITVSRYGYTF
D gene: NA; J gene: TRBJ2-3; V gene: TRBV7-3; CDR3 protein: CASSSGSGGTTDTQYF
D gene: NA; J gene: TRBJ1-1; V gene: TRBV19; CDR3 protein: CASSIEGTANTEAFF
D gene: NA; J gene: TRBJ1-2; V gene: TRBV2; CDR3 protein: CASSEIDTGVGGYTF
D gene: TRBD2; J gene: TRBJ2-7; V gene: TRBV30; CDR3 protein: CAFRTSGTSYEQYF